These T cell receptor beta chains were read from a single sample in a study of PD-L1 blockade in urothelial cancer. Some clones are missing from TCRdb's copy, which holds only in-frame ones; the method was immunoSEQ multiplex PCR. The sample holds around 100,000 clones, around 87% seen once. This sample comprised PBMCs, obtained around atezolizumab (anti-PD-L1) treatment. All receptors come from a man between 60 and 70 years old with urothelial cancer. The CDR3 runs from the conserved cysteine through the conserved F or W. A D gene is named only where the DNA matches it firmly. Only part of the rows carry a size: once, few, many, or a class if the clone is expanded.

CDR3: CASSLTQGAKNIQYF
DNA: TGTGCCAGCAGCTTAACACAGGGAGCCAAAAACATTCAGTACTTC
J: TRBJ2-4
D: NA
V: TRBV7-3
size: NA

CDR3: CASSVSGGPYNEQFF
DNA: TGTGCCAGCAGCGTTAGCGGGGGCCCCTACAATGAGCAGTTCTTC
J: TRBJ2-1
D: TRBD2
V: TRBV6-6
size: NA

CDR3: CASSVAASGGTGELFF
DNA: TGTGCCAGCAGCGTAGCGGCTAGCGGGGGGACCGGGGAGCTGTTTTTT
J: TRBJ2-2
D: TRBD2
V: TRBV9
size: NA

CDR3: CASSYDLVADTQYF
DNA: TGTGCCAGCAGTTACGACTTAGTTGCAGATACGCAGTATTTT
J: TRBJ2-3
D: NA
V: TRBV6-5
size: NA

CDR3: CASSPGRQSTTGELFF
DNA: TGTGCCAGCAGCCCGGGTAGACAGTCGACCACCGGGGAGCTGTTTTTT
J: TRBJ2-2
D: NA
V: TRBV7-9
size: once

CDR3: CASSREQFF
DNA: TGTGCCAGCAGCCGGGAGCAGTTCTTC
J: TRBJ2-1
D: NA
V: TRBV2
size: NA

CDR3: CASSPLTGGRTEAFF
DNA: TGTGCCAGCAGTCCTCTGACAGGGGGAAGGACTGAAGCTTTCTTT
J: TRBJ1-1
D: TRBD1
V: TRBV6-5
size: NA

CDR3: CASTGTETQYF
DNA: TGTGCCAGCACGGGGACTGAGACCCAGTACTTC
J: TRBJ2-5
D: NA
V: TRBV28
size: NA

CDR3: CASTPRGGLTDTQYF
DNA: TGTGCCAGCACCCCGAGGGGGGGCCTCACAGATACGCAGTATTTT
J: TRBJ2-3
D: NA
V: TRBV7-2
size: NA

CDR3: CASRTRDTQYF
DNA: TGTGCCAGCAGAACTCGCGATACGCAGTATTTT
J: TRBJ2-3
D: NA
V: TRBV7-2
size: NA

CDR3: CASSPLAGVTETQYF
DNA: TGTGCCAGCAGCCCGCTAGCGGGGGTGACAGAGACCCAGTACTTC
J: TRBJ2-5
D: TRBD2
V: TRBV7-6
size: NA

CDR3: CASSSVWTF
DNA: TGTGCCAGCAGTTCAGTTTGGACCTTC
J: TRBJ1-2
D: NA
V: TRBV6-6
size: NA

CDR3: CASNTGAKAFF
DNA: TGTGCCAGCAATACAGGCGCGAAAGCTTTCTTT
J: TRBJ1-1
D: NA
V: TRBV6-5
size: NA

CDR3: CASSQGGRPYNTGELFF
DNA: TGTGCCAGCAGCCAGGGGGGCAGGCCCTACAACACCGGGGAGCTGTTTTTT
J: TRBJ2-2
D: NA
V: TRBV11-3
size: once

CDR3: CASTRVTNTEAFF
DNA: TGTGCCAGTACCAGGGTGACGAACACTGAAGCTTTCTTT
J: TRBJ1-1
D: NA
V: TRBV19
size: NA

CDR3: CASSLPGQGADEQYF
DNA: TGTGCCAGCAGCTTGCCGGGACAGGGAGCAGACGAGCAGTACTTC
J: TRBJ2-7
D: TRBD1
V: TRBV5-4
size: NA

CDR3: CAIGGQTIQRYGYTF
DNA: TGTGCCATCGGGGGACAGACTATCCAGCGCTATGGCTACACCTTC
J: TRBJ1-2
D: TRBD1
V: TRBV6-5
size: few

CDR3: CASSMGREFTEAFF
DNA: TGTGCCAGCTCCATGGGCAGGGAATTCACTGAAGCTTTCTTT
J: TRBJ1-1
D: NA
V: TRBV7-9
size: NA

CDR3: CASSLARGTPEKLFF
DNA: TGCGCCAGCAGCTTGGCCAGGGGTACCCCTGAAAAACTGTTTTTT
J: TRBJ1-4
D: NA
V: TRBV5-1
size: NA

CDR3: CASSAQGVTEAFF
DNA: TGTGCCAGCAGCGCCCAGGGGGTCACTGAAGCTTTCTTT
J: TRBJ1-1
D: TRBD1
V: TRBV7-9
size: few

CDR3: CASSLDGQGAEQYF
DNA: TGTGCCAGCTCACTGGACGGACAGGGGGCCGAGCAGTACTTC
J: TRBJ2-7
D: TRBD1
V: TRBV18
size: once

CDR3: CASSLDMSYEQYF
DNA: TGTGCCAGCAGCCTCGACATGTCCTACGAGCAGTACTTC
J: TRBJ2-7
D: NA
V: TRBV14
size: many

CDR3: CASSFHQDDPEAFF
DNA: TGCGCCAGCAGCTTTCATCAGGATGACCCTGAAGCTTTCTTT
J: TRBJ1-1
D: NA
V: TRBV5-1
size: few

CDR3: CASSWTGGRDQPQHF
DNA: TGTGCCAGCAGTTGGACAGGCGGGCGGGATCAGCCCCAGCATTTT
J: TRBJ1-5
D: TRBD1
V: TRBV28
size: NA

CDR3: CASSYPNGGAGNTIYF
DNA: TGTGCCAGTAGTTACCCCAATGGGGGGGCTGGAAACACCATATATTTT
J: TRBJ1-3
D: NA
V: TRBV6-6
size: NA

CDR3: CASSLATVSYGYTF
DNA: TGTGCCAGCAGCTTAGCCACAGTAAGCTATGGCTACACCTTC
J: TRBJ1-2
D: NA
V: TRBV7-9
size: once

CDR3: CSVDRTGMNTEAFF
DNA: TGCAGCGTTGATAGGACAGGGATGAACACTGAAGCTTTCTTT
J: TRBJ1-1
D: TRBD1
V: TRBV29-1
size: NA

CDR3: CASSPRFTSTDTQYF
DNA: TGTGCCAGCAGCCCCCGTTTTACTAGCACAGATACGCAGTATTTT
J: TRBJ2-3
D: NA
V: TRBV14
size: NA

CDR3: CASRQGEGSPLHF
DNA: TGTGCCAGCCGACAGGGCGAGGGGTCACCCCTCCACTTT
J: TRBJ1-6
D: TRBD1
V: TRBV7-9
size: NA

CDR3: CAISDTGLGAKNIQYF
DNA: TGTGCCATCAGCGACACAGGGCTGGGAGCCAAAAACATTCAGTACTTC
J: TRBJ2-4
D: NA
V: TRBV10-3
size: NA

CDR3: CASSLDSTNQPQHF
DNA: TGTGCCAGCTCCCTGGACAGTACCAATCAGCCCCAGCATTTT
J: TRBJ1-5
D: NA
V: TRBV18
size: NA

CDR3: CASSLAGVLLGYTF
DNA: TGTGCCAGCAGCTTGGCCGGGGTATTACTCGGCTACACCTTC
J: TRBJ1-2
D: NA
V: TRBV5-6
size: NA

CDR3: CASSLLMREKLFF
DNA: TGTGCCAGCAGCCTCCTGATGAGGGAAAAACTGTTTTTT
J: TRBJ1-4
D: NA
V: TRBV27
size: NA